What follows are 10 T cell receptor beta chains derived from one specimen sequenced in a study of control samples from healthy donors and cancer patients. TCRdb's copy holds only in-frame clones and misses some; the assay was immunoSEQ multiplex PCR. Among 95,000 to 150,000 clones, more than 70% were seen once, and the ten largest hold roughly 3%. The specimen was blood. The receptors come from a man between 60 and 75 years old in good health.

V usage is TRBV7-9 and J usage is TRBJ2-2; no definite D call. With 1 base removed from V and 0 bases from J, the gap between germline ends came to 9 bases. This CDR3 comprises 16 residues. Germline-derived CDR1 and CDR2 are SEHNR and FQNEAQ (reference sequence). This CDR3 is CASSLEGNANTGELFF. The CDR3 bases are TGTGCCAGCAGCTTAGAAGGGAACGCGAACACCGGGGAGCTGTTTTTT.

The V call is TRBV18, the J call TRBJ1-6, with unresolved D. V dropped 1 base and J dropped 5 bases, with 6 bases sitting between them. The CDR3 has 14 amino acids. Germline V lookup: CDR1 KGHSH, CDR2 LQKENI. The CDR3 loop is CASSPQTNNSPLHF. In nucleotides, the CDR3 is TGTGCCAGCTCACCACAGACTAATAATTCACCCCTCCACTTT.

This clone turned up a few times. V gene TRBV6-5 combines with J gene TRBJ1-1, with unresolved D. This CDR3 region has 15 residues. Germline V gene sequence: CDR1 MNHEY, CDR2 SVGAGI. V was shortened by 5 bases and J by 8 bases, with 21 bases between the two germline ends. The chain's CDR3 is CASSPATVRALEAFF. CDR3 coding DNA: TGTGCCAGCAGTCCCGCCACTGTGAGGGCGCTGGAAGCTTTCTTT.

The J gene is TRBJ1-3, the V gene TRBV19, with D perhaps matching TRBD1 (6 bases). V lost 5 bases, J lost 3 bases, and 14 bases lay in between. The CDR3 runs 15 residues. Germline values: CDR1 LNHDA, CDR2 SQIVND (reference sequence). The CDR3 sequence is CASSPNRANGNTIYF. The CDR3 nucleotides are TGTGCCAGTAGTCCCAACAGGGCAAATGGAAACACCATATATTTT.

The genes are TRBV20-1 and TRBJ1-5; TRBD1 aligns across 8 bases. The CDR3 sequence is 16 residues long. From germline, CDR1 is DFQATT and CDR2 SNEGSKA (reference sequence). Trimming removed 6 bases from V and 4 bases from J; junction bases left unmatched: 14. The CDR3 loop is CSASGVSGGWNQPQHF. CDR3 nucleotide sequence: TGCAGTGCGAGTGGTGTCTCAGGGGGCTGGAATCAGCCCCAGCATTTT.

This clone showed up just a few times. The chain links TRBV30 to TRBJ1-2; possible D gene TRBD1, 6 bases. CDR3 size: 13 residues. Trimming removed 2 bases at V and 8 bases at J, with 15 bases between. Germline loops: CDR1 GTSNPN, CDR2 SVGIG (reference sequence). The CDR3 is CAWSRRGGVGYTF. CDR3 nucleotide sequence: TGTGCCTGGAGTCGCAGGGGAGGTGTAGGCTACACCTTC.

The chain has TRBV5-4 and TRBJ2-3; TRBD2 agrees at 7 bases. CDR1 is SGHNT, CDR2 YYREEE, per germline (reference sequence). Trimming took 1 base from V and 2 from J; bases not matched to a gene: 4. CDR3 size: 15 residues. The DNA of the CDR3 is TGTGCCAGCAGCTTGACTAGCGCCTCCACAGATACGCAGTATTTT. Its translation: CASSLTSASTDTQYF. The full variable domain, rest sourced from reference TRBV5-4 and TRBJ2-3, is ETGVTQSPTHLIKTRGQQVTLRCSSQSGHNTVSWYQQALGQGPQFIFQYYREEENGRGNFPPRFSGLQFPNYSSELNVNALELDDSALYLCASSLTSASTDTQYFGPGTRLTVL.

This clone was seen only a few times. The gene calls are TRBV2 and TRBJ1-4; 10 bases are shared with TRBD1. The CDR3 is 15 residues long. The V and J ends lost 5 bases and 7 bases, in that order; junction bases with no gene match: 7. CDR1 and CDR2 (germline): SNHLY, FYNNEI. The CDR3 nucleotides read TGTGCCAGCAGTAACGACAGGGGGCCGGGTGAAAAACTGTTTTTT. It translates to CASSNDRGPGEKLFF.

V gene TRBV27 combines with J gene TRBJ2-7; D gene ambiguous. Germline V gives CDR1 MNHEY, CDR2 SMNVEV (reference sequence). CDR3 length equals 13 residues. The V end was cut by 5 bases, the J end by 1 base, with 9 bases between. The CDR3 DNA sequence: TGTGCCAGCAGTGCTCCCCCGTCCTACGAGCAGTACTTC. This encodes CASSAPPSYEQYF.

This clone has a handful of counts. The J gene is TRBJ2-3, the V gene TRBV5-1; a weak D match, TRBD1 (6 bases). The CDR3 has 15 amino acids. Trimming cost V 2 bases and J 0 bases, with 10 bases left between them. Per germline, CDR1 SGHRS and CDR2 YFSETQ. CDR3 DNA: TGCGCCAGCAGCTTCGAGACAGGTAGCACAGATACGCAGTATTTT. Translated, it gives CASSFETGSTDTQYF.